Shown below are 18 T cell receptor beta chains from a single sample sequenced in a study of tissue T cells after allogeneic stem cell transplantation. Method: immunoSEQ multiplex PCR; TCRdb's copy keeps in-frame clones and lacks some. Of approximately 7,100 clones listed, 35% to 40% are singletons. As to time point: mouse harvest day 14 after allogeneic transplant. Mouse grafts combined 10^7 T-cell-depleted bone marrow cells with 10^6 splenic CD5+ T cells. The sample consisted of skin. The receptor set was obtained from a female BALB/c mouse given C57BL/6 T cells with graft-versus-host disease after an allogeneic hematopoietic cell transplant.

Points on this clone: Gene names and germline refer to mouse. The read comes to an end 1 residue before the CDR3 does, leaving the germline J gene to fill in the end. Within the sample, other DNA sequences also encode this same CDR3. The gene calls are TRBV26 and TRBJ1-1; possibly TRBD1 for D (5 bases). In germline, CDR1 is KGHPV, CDR2 FQNQEV (reference sequence). Trimming left V 3 bases short and J 0 bases short, with 8 bases between. This CDR3 is built from 14 residues. CDR3 in amino acids: CASSLLTANTEVFF. The CDR3 DNA, read in part, is TGTGCCAGCAGTCTTCTGACAGCAAACACAGAAGTCTTC.

This clone was seen only a few times. Genes and germline come from the mouse. The read finishes 1 residue shy of the CDR3 end, and the germline J gene is used to complete it. V and J are TRBV19 and TRBJ1-1, with 9 bases matching TRBD1. Germline V gene sequence: CDR1 FNHDT, CDR2 SITEND (reference sequence). CDR3 length equals 14 residues. Unmatched junction bases numbered 5, after V lost 8 bases and J lost 0 bases. The CDR3 reads CARANRGQNTEVFF. Incomplete CDR3 DNA: TGTGCCAGGGCCAACAGGGGGCAGAACACAGAAGTCTTC. Looking up the rest from reference TRBV19 and TRBJ1-1 gives the full variable domain: GGIITQTPKFLIGQEGQKLTLKCQQNFNHDTMYWYRQDSGKGLRLIYYSITENDLQKGDLSEGYDASREKKSSFSLTVTSAQKNEMAVFLCARANRGQNTEVFFGKGTRLTVV.

Worth noting for this clone: Mouse germline and gene names are used. The read finishes 1 residue shy of the CDR3 end, and the germline J gene is used to complete it. This chain links TRBV26 with TRBJ1-4; D not certain. The CDR3 length is 13 residues. CDR1 is KGHPV, CDR2 FQNQEV, per germline (reference sequence). The ends were cut back, 2 bases at V and 4 bases at J, with 5 bases in the middle. The CDR3 reads CASSLGSNERLFF. The sequenced part of the CDR3 DNA is TGTGCCAGCAGTCTGGGCAGCAACGAAAGATTATTT.

This clone is deemed medium-sized. Genes here carry mouse names. The CDR3 extends 1 residue past the end of the read, so its final part is completed from the germline J gene. This chain links TRBV26 with TRBJ1-1; D is uncertain. CDR3 size: 13 residues. Trimming left V 6 bases short and J 0 bases short, with 8 bases between. In germline, CDR1 is KGHPV, CDR2 FQNQEV (reference sequence). The covered CDR3 bases are TGTGCCAGCAGACCACAGTCAAACACAGAAGTCTTC. Translating it yields CASRPQSNTEVF. The full-length CDR3 reads as CASRPQSNTEVFF.

On this clone: Gene names and germline refer to mouse. Coverage ceases 1 residue before the CDR3 finishes, and the germline J gene fills in the end. The V and J genes are TRBV13-2 and TRBJ2-7; D is uncertain. The CDR3 has 13 amino acids. Looked up from germline, CDR1 is NNHNN and CDR2 is SYGAGS (reference sequence). Deletions cut 3 bases from V and 4 bases from J, with 11 bases between. The CDR3 region is CASGGAGKYEQYF. The sequenced part of the CDR3 DNA is TGTGCCAGCGGTGGAGCGGGGAAATATGAACAGTAC.

About this clone: Gene names are the mouse ones. The read finishes 1 residue shy of the CDR3 end, and the germline J gene is used to complete it. This rearrangement joins TRBV3 to TRBJ2-1; possibly TRBD2 for D (6 bases). The germline gives CDR1 SNHLY, CDR2 FYNGKV (reference sequence). The CDR3 length is 14 residues. Deletions cut 4 bases from V and 0 bases from J, with 7 bases between. The CDR3 region is CASSSLGNYAEQFF. The covered CDR3 bases are TGTGCCAGCAGCTCACTGGGTAACTATGCTGAGCAGTTC.

Note on this clone: Gene names refer to mouse genes. The read finishes 1 residue shy of the CDR3 end, and the germline J gene is used to complete it. The chain combines TRBV13-3 with TRBJ2-4; 8 bases agree with TRBD1. The V segment lost 4 bases and the J segment 0 bases; nucleotides outside the gene matches: 7. Germline values: CDR1 NNHDY, CDR2 SYVADS. There are 16 residues in the CDR3. Here the CDR3 reads CASSSGQGSSQNTLYF. Partial CDR3 DNA: TGTGCCAGCAGTTCCGGACAGGGCTCTAGTCAAAACACCTTGTAC.

This clone was seen a few times. The genes and germline here are from mouse. The read finishes 1 residue shy of the CDR3 end, and the germline J gene is used to complete it. V usage is TRBV26 and J usage is TRBJ2-4, with 9 nucleotides matching TRBD1. The V gene's germline CDR1 is KGHPV and CDR2 FQNQEV (reference sequence). V trimming: 4 bases; J trimming: 4 bases; junction bases outside the gene matches: 3. The CDR3 is made up of 14 amino acids. The CDR3 bases that were read are TGTGCCAGCAGTCGCGACAGGGGGGAAAACACCTTGTAC. Protein sequence: CASSRDRGENTLY. The CDR3 as a whole reads CASSRDRGENTLYF.

Comment on this clone: Genes here carry mouse names. The sequenced fragment ends 1 residue before the CDR3 boundary, so the rest is inferred from the germline J gene. The V gene is TRBV15, the J gene TRBJ2-1; 9 nucleotides agree with TRBD2. This CDR3 has 16 amino acids. Germline CDR1 SGHND, CDR2 FRSKSL. V lost 5 bases to trimming and J lost 0 bases; unmatched junction nucleotides: 5. CDR3 DNA, as far as it was read: TGTGCCAGCAGTCCCGACTGGGGGACTAACTATGCTGAGCAGTTC. This translates into CASSPDWGTNYAEQF. The full CDR3 protein reads CASSPDWGTNYAEQFF.

This clone was picked up a small number of times. The gene symbols are mouse symbols. The missing CDR3 end, 1 residue past where the read stops, is filled in from the germline J gene. The rearrangement links TRBV20 to TRBJ2-1; 7 bases are a match to TRBD2. The germline V gene has CDR1 GFQATS and CDR2 STVNSAI. V trimming: 0 bases; J trimming: 4 bases; junction bases outside the gene matches: 0. This CDR3 has 13 amino acids. CDR3 loop: CGARDWGYAEQFF. The part of the CDR3 DNA that was read is TGTGGTGCTAGGGACTGGGGGTATGCTGAGCAGTTC. Complete variable domain (other parts from reference TRBV20 and TRBJ2-1): GALVYQYPRRTICKSGTSMRMECQAVGFQATSVAWYRQSPQKTFELIALSTVNSAIKYEQNFTQEKFPISHPNLSFSSMTVLNAYLEDRGLYLCGARDWGYAEQFFGPGTRLTVL.

This clone was seen just once. The listed genes are named as in mouse. The observed sequence ends 1 residue before the CDR3 terminus, with the missing tail filled in from the germline J gene. The J gene is TRBJ1-3, the V gene TRBV26, with D tentatively TRBD1 (5 bases). This CDR3 spans 14 amino acids. The germline V gene encodes CDR1 KGHPV and CDR2 FQNQEV (reference sequence). The V end lost 6 bases, the J end lost 4 bases, and 13 bases lay between the germline ends. The DNA read from the CDR3 is TGTGCCAGCAGCTCGGAGGGGTCGGGAAATACGCTCTAT. This gives the protein CASSSEGSGNTLY. Given in full, the CDR3 is CASSSEGSGNTLYF.

On this clone: Gene names are the mouse ones. The sequence runs out 1 residue before the end of the CDR3; the remainder is reconstructed from the germline J gene. The gene calls are TRBV4 and TRBJ2-1; 11 nucleotides align to TRBD2. Germline loops: CDR1 LGHDT, CDR2 YNNKQL (reference sequence). The length of the CDR3 is 15 residues. The V segment lost 5 bases and the J segment 4 bases; nucleotides outside the gene matches: 4. CDR3 loop: CASSHDWGGYAEQFF. The part of the CDR3 DNA that was read is TGTGCCAGCAGCCACGACTGGGGGGGGTATGCTGAGCAGTTC.

Comment on this clone: The genes and germline here are from mouse. Coverage ceases 1 residue before the CDR3 finishes, and the germline J gene fills in the end. The chain recombines TRBV23 with TRBJ2-5; no DNA check was done on the table's D call, TRBD2. The CDR3 is 14 residues long. CDR1 and CDR2 from the germline V gene are KGHTA and FQNQQP. The CDR3 is CFSSSGGAGDTQYF. Incomplete CDR3 DNA: TGCTTCAGCAGTTCTGGGGGGGCCGGGGACACCCAGTAC.

This clone occurred a few times. All gene names here are mouse names. Sequencing ends 1 residue short of the CDR3 end; the germline J gene provides the rest. The J gene is TRBJ1-2, the V gene TRBV12-2; D remains unclear. The CDR3 covers 15 residues. CDR1 and CDR2 from the germline V gene are SGHLS and HYDKME. Deletions cut 2 bases from V and 0 bases from J, with 12 bases between. The part of the CDR3 DNA that was read is TGTGCCAGCTCTCCGGCAGGACTTGCAAACTCCGACTACACC. This codes for CASSPAGLANSDYT. The complete CDR3 reads CASSPAGLANSDYTF.

This clone was recorded a few times. The germline and genes are mouse ones. The CDR3 goes on 1 residue after the read ends, and that part is filled in from the germline J gene. The chain couples TRBV26 to TRBJ2-5; TRBD1 agrees at 10 bases. The CDR3 consists of 15 residues. Germline V gives CDR1 KGHPV, CDR2 FQNQEV (reference sequence). V gave up 4 bases and J gave up 4 bases; unmatched junction bases: 5. The CDR3 sequence is CASSPPGQGKDTQYF. The covered CDR3 bases are TGTGCCAGCAGTCCTCCGGGACAGGGGAAAGACACCCAGTAC.

This clone showed up just a few times. The genes are named according to mouse. Read coverage stops 1 residue before the CDR3 terminus; the germline J gene supplies the remainder. The genes are TRBV13-1 and TRBJ2-5, with D possibly called TRBD1 or TRBD2 (6 bases each). The CDR3 is 13 amino acids. CDR1 NSHNY and CDR2 SYGAGN come from the germline V gene. Trimming took 0 bases from V and 6 from J, leaving 8 bases between them. The sequenced CDR3 bases are TGTGCCAGCAGTGATGGGGGGCTGGACACCCAGTAC. Translation: CASSDGGLDTQY. The full CDR3 reads CASSDGGLDTQYF.

This clone is labeled as medium-sized. Here the gene names and germline are mouse. The read gets to within 1 residue of the CDR3 end, and the germline J gene fills in the rest. The J gene is TRBJ2-7, the V gene TRBV26; 10 bases fit TRBD2. CDR1 is KGHPV and CDR2 is FQNQEV in the germline V gene (reference sequence). V was pared by 4 bases and J by 3 bases, with 6 bases of the junction left unmatched. This CDR3 region has 15 residues. Incomplete CDR3 DNA: TGTGCCAGCAGTCCCCGACTGGGGGGCCTCTATGAACAGTAC. Translating gives CASSPRLGGLYEQY. The CDR3 in its entirety is CASSPRLGGLYEQYF.

This clone was picked up a small number of times. Germline and genes: mouse. The read finishes 1 residue shy of the CDR3 end, and the germline J gene is used to complete it. This chain uses TRBV14 with TRBJ2-4, with 10 bases that match TRBD2. Germline CDR1 and CDR2: SGHDT and FRDEAV. The CDR3 has 16 residues. The V and J ends lost 2 bases and 0 bases, in that order; junction bases with no gene match: 3. The CDR3 spells CASSLTGGPSQNTLYF. CDR3 bases read: TGTGCCAGCAGTTTGACTGGGGGGCCTAGTCAAAACACCTTGTAC. Supplemented by reference TRBV14 and TRBJ2-4, the full variable domain reads EAGVTQSPRYAVLQEGQAVSFWCDPISGHDTLYWYQQPRDQGPQLLVYFRDEAVIDNSQLPSDRFSAVRPKGTNSTLKIQSAKQGDTATYLCASSLTGGPSQNTLYFGAGTRLSVL.